The rows below give T cell receptor beta chains drawn from one sample of a study of cytomegalovirus exposure and HLA in healthy donors. Libraries were prepared by immunoSEQ multiplex PCR; TCRdb keeps only in-frame clonotypes and omits some of them. The table includes over 200,000 clones, about 80% detected once. The sample comprised PBMCs. These receptor sequences come from a man between 40 and 49 years old in good health and CMV-seropositive. Both conserved end residues are part of each CDR3. A D gene is named only where the DNA matches it firmly. Clone size is given for some rows only: seen once, a few or many times, or a class if the clone is expanded.

length: 14
J: TRBJ2-7
D: TRBD2
V: TRBV19
size: -
DNA: TGTGCCAGTAGTCAGGGACTAGCCAGGGTCGAGCAGTACTTC
CDR3: CASSQGLARVEQYF

length: 16
J: TRBJ2-3
D: TRBD2
V: TRBV6-1
size: -
DNA: TGTGCCAGCAGTGAGAGAGTGGGAGGGGGCACAGATACGCAGTATTTT
CDR3: CASSERVGGGTDTQYF

length: 15
J: TRBJ1-1
D: -
V: TRBV5-5
size: -
DNA: TGTGCCAGCTCCACGACACCGGCCATGAACACTGAAGCTTTCTTT
CDR3: CASSTTPAMNTEAFF

length: 15
J: TRBJ1-4
D: -
V: TRBV9
size: -
DNA: TGTGCCAGCAGCGAGCGGGGGATCCGGGGTGAAAAACTGTTTTTT
CDR3: CASSERGIRGEKLFF

length: 15
J: TRBJ2-1
D: TRBD2
V: TRBV11-2
size: -
DNA: TGTGCCAGCAGCCCTACTAGCGGGAGCTACAATGAGCAGTTCTTC
CDR3: CASSPTSGSYNEQFF

length: 16
J: TRBJ1-5
D: -
V: TRBV5-5
size: -
DNA: TGTGCCAGCAGCCCCGCGGGGGCCGCCATCAATCAGCCCCAGCATTTT
CDR3: CASSPAGAAINQPQHF

length: 16
J: TRBJ1-4
D: -
V: TRBV4-1
size: -
DNA: TGCGCCAGCAGCCAAGATTTGTGGCAGGGGTATGAAAAACTGTTTTTT
CDR3: CASSQDLWQGYEKLFF

length: 14
J: TRBJ2-1
D: TRBD2
V: TRBV10-3
size: -
DNA: TGTGCCATCAGTGGGCTAGCGGATTACAATGAGCAGTTCTTC
CDR3: CAISGLADYNEQFF

length: 14
J: TRBJ1-5
D: TRBD1
V: TRBV18
size: -
DNA: TGTGCCAGCGACAGGGGCTATAGCAATCAGCCCCAGCATTTT
CDR3: CASDRGYSNQPQHF

length: 18
J: TRBJ2-5
D: TRBD2
V: TRBV9
size: -
DNA: TGTGCCAGCAGCACCGGCGGACTAGCGGGTGACAGGGGGGAGACCCAGTACTTC
CDR3: CASSTGGLAGDRGETQYF

length: 13
J: TRBJ1-2
D: -
V: TRBV5-8
size: -
DNA: TGTGCCAGCAGCTTGGTAGGGGACTATGGCTACACCTTC
CDR3: CASSLVGDYGYTF

length: 17
J: TRBJ1-4
D: TRBD1
V: TRBV7-8
size: once
DNA: TGTGCCAGCAGCTTAGCAGTGTCGACAGGGGGTAATGAAAAACTGTTTTTT
CDR3: CASSLAVSTGGNEKLFF

length: 12
J: TRBJ1-2
D: -
V: TRBV2
size: -
DNA: TGTGCCAGCAGTGAAGGCGGGTTTGGCTACACCTTC
CDR3: CASSEGGFGYTF

length: 14
J: TRBJ2-1
D: TRBD2
V: TRBV6-5
size: -
DNA: TGTGCCAGCAGTAGACTAGCGGTGTACAATGAGCAGTTCTTC
CDR3: CASSRLAVYNEQFF

length: 13
J: TRBJ2-3
D: -
V: TRBV9
size: -
DNA: TGTGCCAGCAGCGTAGGTCGGGGGGATACGCAGTATTTT
CDR3: CASSVGRGDTQYF

length: 14
J: TRBJ2-7
D: TRBD1
V: TRBV27
size: -
DNA: TGTGCCAGCAGTTTTTCCGACAGGGCGTACGAGCAGTACTTC
CDR3: CASSFSDRAYEQYF

length: 16
J: TRBJ2-1
D: TRBD1
V: TRBV28
size: -
DNA: TGTGCCAGCAGACCCGTCCCGGGACAGGGGGCCTATGAGCAGTTCTTC
CDR3: CASRPVPGQGAYEQFF

length: 13
J: TRBJ2-5
D: TRBD2
V: TRBV9
size: -
DNA: TGTGCCAGCAGCGTTAGCGGGAGGAAGACCCAGTACTTC
CDR3: CASSVSGRKTQYF

length: 17
J: TRBJ2-5
D: TRBD1
V: TRBV10-3
size: few
DNA: TGTGCCATCAGTGAGCCAACAGACAGGGGCGGTCGGGAGACCCAGTACTTC
CDR3: CAISEPTDRGGRETQYF

length: 13
J: TRBJ2-1
D: -
V: TRBV10-2
size: -
DNA: TGCGCCAGCAGTGAGAGCCGTTACAATGAGCAGTTCTTC
CDR3: CASSESRYNEQFF

length: 16
J: TRBJ2-3
D: -
V: TRBV7-9
size: -
DNA: TGTGCCAGCAGCTTAGCGGGAGAGCGGTTCACAGATACGCAGTATTTT
CDR3: CASSLAGERFTDTQYF

length: 19
J: TRBJ1-4
D: -
V: TRBV9
size: -
DNA: TGTGCCAGCAGCGTAGAGGGCCAGAAGGGAGAAGGAGCTAATGAAAAACTGTTTTTT
CDR3: CASSVEGQKGEGANEKLFF

length: 17
J: TRBJ1-3
D: -
V: TRBV28
size: few
DNA: TGTGCCAGCAGGATGCAGGGGTCGATATACTCTGGAAACACCATATATTTT
CDR3: CASRMQGSIYSGNTIYF

length: 13
J: TRBJ1-1
D: -
V: TRBV7-4
size: few
DNA: TGTCCCAGCTTAAGATGTTGGGGCGCTGAAGCTTTCTTT
CDR3: CPSLRCWGAEAFF

length: 15
J: TRBJ2-1
D: -
V: TRBV5-6
size: -
DNA: TGTGCCAGCAGCTTGGGGGGCAACTCCTACAATGAGCAGTTCTTC
CDR3: CASSLGGNSYNEQFF

length: 14
J: TRBJ2-7
D: TRBD1
V: TRBV6-6
size: -
DNA: TGTGCCAGCATCCCTGGACAGGGGTCCTACGAGCAGTACTTC
CDR3: CASIPGQGSYEQYF

length: 17
J: TRBJ1-5
D: TRBD1
V: TRBV19
size: -
DNA: TGTGCCAGTAAGCCGGGACAGGGGCCCTATAGCAATCAGCCCCAGCATTTT
CDR3: CASKPGQGPYSNQPQHF

length: 13
J: TRBJ1-1
D: -
V: TRBV18
size: once
DNA: TGTGCCAGCTCGGCCGACAGGCACACTGAAGCTTTCTTT
CDR3: CASSADRHTEAFF

length: 14
J: TRBJ2-5
D: TRBD1
V: TRBV7-2
size: -
DNA: TGTGCCAGCAGCCAGGGACAGGGTCTGAAGACCCAGTACTTC
CDR3: CASSQGQGLKTQYF

length: 14
J: TRBJ1-5
D: -
V: TRBV6-5
size: -
DNA: TGTGCCAGCAGACGGACAGATTTCAATCAGCCCCAGCATTTT
CDR3: CASRRTDFNQPQHF

length: 13
J: TRBJ1-1
D: -
V: TRBV28
size: once
DNA: TGTGCCAGCAGCCTGGACAAGGCAAATGAAGCTTTCTTT
CDR3: CASSLDKANEAFF

length: 16
J: TRBJ1-5
D: -
V: TRBV2
size: -
DNA: TGTGCCAGCAGTGTCTTTGGGAGCGTTAGCAATCAGCCCCAGCATTTT
CDR3: CASSVFGSVSNQPQHF

length: 11
J: TRBJ2-1
D: -
V: TRBV13
size: -
DNA: TGTGCCAGCAGTAAAGGAGGGGGGGGGTTCTTC
CDR3: CASSKGGGGFF

length: 15
J: TRBJ2-7
D: TRBD1
V: TRBV6-5
size: -
DNA: TGTGCCAGCAGTCGGGGACAGGCGACTCATCACGAGCAGTACTTC
CDR3: CASSRGQATHHEQYF

length: 13
J: TRBJ1-1
D: -
V: TRBV10-1
size: once
DNA: TGCGCCAGCAGCCTAGATTTGAACACTGAAGCTTTCTTT
CDR3: CASSLDLNTEAFF

length: 15
J: TRBJ1-5
D: TRBD1
V: TRBV16
size: -
DNA: TGTGCCAGCAGCCAATCGGGACAGGGGAATCAGCCCCAGCATTTT
CDR3: CASSQSGQGNQPQHF

length: 16
J: TRBJ1-4
D: TRBD1
V: TRBV14
size: -
DNA: TGTGCCAGCAGCCAACACAGGGGGCGGACTAATGAAAAACTGTTTTTT
CDR3: CASSQHRGRTNEKLFF

length: 15
J: TRBJ2-3
D: -
V: TRBV2
size: once
DNA: TGTGCCAGCACTCCAACCGGGGTTAAGTCAGATACGCAGTATTTT
CDR3: CASTPTGVKSDTQYF

length: 15
J: TRBJ2-5
D: -
V: TRBV5-6
size: -
DNA: TGTGCCAGCAGCTTGGGAGACGGGGTGGTCGAGACCCAGTACTTC
CDR3: CASSLGDGVVETQYF

length: 14
J: TRBJ2-3
D: TRBD2
V: TRBV29-1
size: -
DNA: TGCAGCGTGACTAGCGGGGGAGCAGGAGGTACGCAGTATTTT
CDR3: CSVTSGGAGGTQYF

length: 17
J: TRBJ2-1
D: TRBD2
V: TRBV5-6
size: -
DNA: TGTGCCAGCAGCGGGCGACTAGCGGGAGAGGGGTTCAATGAGCAGTTCTTC
CDR3: CASSGRLAGEGFNEQFF

length: 13
J: TRBJ1-5
D: TRBD1
V: TRBV29-1
size: -
DNA: TGCAGCGTTGTGCAGGGGGTAAATCAGCCCCAGCATTTT
CDR3: CSVVQGVNQPQHF

length: 15
J: TRBJ1-6
D: -
V: TRBV14
size: -
DNA: TGTGCCAGCAGCCTCCGACGGACACCTAATTCACCCCTCCACTTT
CDR3: CASSLRRTPNSPLHF

length: 16
J: TRBJ2-7
D: -
V: TRBV4-1
size: -
DNA: TGCGCCAGCAGCCAAGATCCGGCAGGGGTCTCCAACGAGCAGTACTTC
CDR3: CASSQDPAGVSNEQYF

length: 16
J: TRBJ2-1
D: TRBD2
V: TRBV10-1
size: -
DNA: TGCGCCAGCAGTGAGATAGCTAGCGGGACCCACAATGAGCAGTTCTTC
CDR3: CASSEIASGTHNEQFF

length: 13
J: TRBJ1-1
D: TRBD1
V: TRBV7-9
size: -
DNA: TGTGCCAGCAGCCGAACAGGGGACACTGAAGCTTTCTTT
CDR3: CASSRTGDTEAFF

length: 16
J: TRBJ1-3
D: -
V: TRBV5-6
size: -
DNA: TGTGCCAGCACCATGAGGGAGGGATTCTCTGGAAACACCATATATTTT
CDR3: CASTMREGFSGNTIYF

length: 14
J: TRBJ2-3
D: -
V: TRBV10-1
size: -
DNA: TGCGCCAGCAGTGAGTCGGAGGACACAGATACGCAGTATTTT
CDR3: CASSESEDTDTQYF

length: 14
J: TRBJ1-1
D: -
V: TRBV18
size: -
DNA: TGTGCCAGCTCACCATTGACAGTGAACACTGAAGCTTTCTTT
CDR3: CASSPLTVNTEAFF

length: 15
J: TRBJ2-1
D: -
V: TRBV10-3
size: -
DNA: TGTGCCATCAGTGAGAGAGCGGCCCAACTGAATGAGCAGTTCTTC
CDR3: CAISERAAQLNEQFF

length: 14
J: TRBJ2-7
D: TRBD2
V: TRBV27
size: -
DNA: TGTGCCAGCAGTTTAAGCGGGAGAGGCTACGAGCAGTACTTC
CDR3: CASSLSGRGYEQYF